The next 32 T cell receptor beta chains were all read from a single sample in a study of T-cell reconstitution after alpha-beta-depleted transplantation in children listed by TCRdb under 2016. The library was prepared using PCR. The listed sequencing device is Illumina HiSeq 2500. TCR library preparation used molecular barcoding, with unique molecular identifiers applied to normalize quantification of the TCRbeta repertoire. TCRdb's own reprocessing of the public reads used fastp at Q25 and MiXCR and kept productive beta chains. Entries are consolidated by CDR3 protein sequence, retaining the most common genes and DNA. Across this sample there are a few hundred thousand distinct CDR3 sequences, with over 9.5% seen only once. Of the sample, approximately 7% falls within the top ten clones. Reading the label with the study, this specimen's treatment or condition is: allogeneic hematopoietic cell transplantation with graft depleted of TCRalphabeta T cells and CD19 B cells.

The sequenced sample was PBMCs, obtained before TCRalphabeta/CD19-depleted stem cell transplant. All receptors derive from a boy in the first two years of life with acute myeloid leukemia, due to receive a stem cell transplant.

This clonotype showed up many times. The junction does not match germline at one end; this may be a read error. This rearrangement joins TRBV18 to TRBJ2-7; 10 bases agree with TRBD2. This CDR3 has 15 amino acids. Germline V CDR1 and CDR2: KGHSH, LQKENI. The CDR3 sequence is CASSPLAGSSYEQYF. The CDR3 DNA reads as TGTGCCAGCTCCCCACTAGCGGGATCTTCCTACGAGCAGTACTTC.

This clonotype was observed many times. The rearrangement uses TRBV2 and TRBJ2-7; 10 positions match TRBD1. The CDR3 totals 14 residues. After removal of 5 bases from V and 0 bases from J, the junction contained 1 base not matched to a gene. Germline CDR1 and CDR2: SNHLY and FYNNEI. The CDR3 region is CASSRTGGSYEQYF. DNA of the CDR3: TGTGCCAGCAGTCGGACAGGGGGCTCCTACGAGCAGTACTTC.

This clonotype has at least ten counts. This chain connects TRBV7-9 to TRBJ2-7; TRBD2 agrees at 7 bases. The CDR3 spans 16 residues. Germline CDR1 and CDR2: SEHNR and FQNEAQ (reference sequence). Trimming cost V 4 bases and J 2 bases; bases outside gene matches: 11. CDR3: CASSSWEGSQAYEQYF. CDR3 nucleotide sequence: TGTGCCAGCAGCTCTTGGGAGGGATCCCAAGCCTACGAGCAGTACTTC.

Ten or more counts support this clonotype. The J gene is TRBJ1-5, the V gene TRBV28; 9 nucleotides align to TRBD1. Germline values: CDR1 MDHEN, CDR2 SYDVKM. J was trimmed by 2 bases and V by 5 bases; bases with no gene match: 4. This CDR3 is 15 amino acids long. CDR3 bases: TGTGCCAGCAGTACACAGGGGGCTGGCAATCAGCCCCAGCATTTT. Its translation: CASSTQGAGNQPQHF.

This clonotype was counted only a few times. The J gene is TRBJ2-1, the V gene TRBV12-3 or TRBV12-4; TRBD2 matches 8 bases. There are 17 residues in the CDR3. V gave up 5 bases and J gave up 0 bases; unmatched junction bases: 9. CDR3 DNA sequence: TGTGCCAGCAGTCCCTTACTAGCGGTCTTCTCCTACAATGAGCAGTTCTTC. Residues: CASSPLLAVFSYNEQFF.

This clonotype was recorded at least ten times. The chain uses TRBV5-5 and TRBJ2-3; tentatively, D is TRBD2 (5 bases). The CDR3 extends over 16 amino acids. The V end lost 1 base, the J end lost 2 bases, and 14 bases lay between the germline ends. The germline CDR1 and CDR2 sequences are SGHKS and YYEKEE (reference sequence). The DNA for the CDR3 is TGTGCCAGCAGCTTGTCCCCTAGCATCCCCACAGATACGCAGTATTTT. Amino acids: CASSLSPSIPTDTQYF.

Note on this clonotype: Given a much more abundant clone one base away, this may be a read error. The chain carries TRBV27 and TRBJ2-3; D is unresolved. V was cut by 10 bases and J by 6 bases, with 11 bases left in between. The length of the CDR3 is 11 residues. Germline V gene data show CDR1 as MNHEY and CDR2 as SMNVEV (reference sequence). Written as DNA, the CDR3 is TGTGCCACTATCTCCATGGATACGCAGTATTTT. As protein: CATISMDTQYF.

This clonotype showed up many times. The chain combines TRBV12-3 or TRBV12-4 with TRBJ1-1; the D gene is possibly TRBD1 (5 bases). This CDR3 spans 17 amino acids. The ends were cut back, 4 bases at V and 4 bases at J, with 22 bases in the middle. Here the CDR3 DNA reads TGTGCCAGCAGTTCCTCGCCGGGACGCCGGTTGGGCACTGAAGCTTTCTTT. Its translation is CASSSSPGRRLGTEAFF.

This clonotype was seen ten or more times. The V call is TRBV5-4, the J call TRBJ2-3, with 8 bases that match TRBD1. CDR1 is SGHNT and CDR2 is YYREEE in the germline V gene (reference sequence). V lost 2 bases and J lost 2; bases outside the gene matches: 4. This CDR3 region has 15 residues. The CDR3 spells CASSLRQGNTDTQYF. The CDR3 DNA follows: TGTGCCAGCAGCTTACGACAGGGGAACACAGATACGCAGTATTTT.

As to this clonotype: This sequence may be a read error, since a much larger clone differs from it by one base. The chain employs TRBV12-3 or TRBV12-4 and TRBJ2-1, with D tentatively TRBD2 (6 bases). Trimming left V 6 bases short and J 1 base short, with 13 bases between. The CDR3 has 15 residues. CDR3 protein: CASRTTSSSYNEQFF. In DNA form, the CDR3 reads TGTGCCAGCAGGACTACTAGCAGTTCCTACAATGAGCAGTTCTTC.

At least ten counts were recorded for this clonotype. The V gene is TRBV6-5, the J gene TRBJ2-5; D uncertain. V lost 0 bases to trimming and J lost 4 bases, with 9 bases between them. CDR3 size: 14 residues. Germline CDR1 reads MNHEY; CDR2 reads SVGAGI. The CDR3 reads CASSYSGYGETQYF. As DNA, the CDR3 is TGTGCCAGCAGTTACTCGGGTTACGGAGAGACCCAGTACTTC.

This clonotype was counted many times. The chain employs TRBV2 and TRBJ2-5; 7 bases map to TRBD2. Per germline, CDR1 SNHLY and CDR2 FYNNEI. The CDR3 consists of 14 residues. The J segment lost 5 bases and the V segment lost 6 bases, leaving 9 bases of the junction unmatched. CDR3 sequence: CASRGRGIEETQYF. In DNA, the CDR3 is TGTGCCAGCAGAGGGAGGGGTATTGAGGAGACCCAGTACTTC.

There are many counts of this clonotype. The CDR3 loop is CATSDFSGRALDEQFF. The CDR3 bases are TGTGCCACCAGTGATTTTAGCGGGAGGGCCTTGGATGAGCAGTTCTTC. The gene calls are TRBV24-1 and TRBJ2-1, with TRBD2 matching 11 bases. Germline CDR1 and CDR2: KGHDR and SFDVKD. The CDR3 runs to 16 residues. The ends lost 1 base at V and 8 bases at J; junction bases unmatched: 6.

Notes on this clonotype: A much larger clone differs from this one at a single base, so this may be a read error. CDR3 residues: CASSLDARGTEAFF. CDR3 sequence (DNA): TGCGCCAGCAGCCTTGATGCCCGGGGCACTGAAGCTTTCTTT. V and J are TRBV4-3 and TRBJ1-1; D is unresolved. V was trimmed by 4 bases and J by 4 bases, leaving 13 bases between them. This CDR3 spans 14 amino acids. Germline V gene lookup returns CDR1 LGHNA and CDR2 YSLEER.

In this sample, this clonotype turned up many times. CDR3 in amino acids: CASSPLGSGTDTQYF. CDR3 DNA: TGTGCCAGCAGTCCCCTGGGCTCGGGCACAGATACGCAGTATTTT. The chain couples TRBV28 to TRBJ2-3; D ambiguous. The ends were cut back, 5 bases at V and 1 base at J, with 13 bases in the middle. Germline CDR1 MDHEN, CDR2 SYDVKM. The CDR3 covers 15 residues. Full variable domain (remainder filled in from reference TRBV28 and TRBJ2-3): DVKVTQSSRYLVKRTGEKVFLECVQDMDHENMFWYRQDPGLGLRLIYFSYDVKMKEKGDIPEGYSVSREKKERFSLILESASTNQTSMYLCASSPLGSGTDTQYFGPGTRLTVL.

The table lists this clonotype with many counts. The chain uses TRBV29-1 and TRBJ2-3, with 7 bases identical to TRBD1. V lost 5 bases to trimming and J lost 2 bases; unmatched junction nucleotides: 4. The germline V gene has CDR1 SQVTM and CDR2 ANQGSEA. The CDR3 extends over 13 amino acids. The CDR3 loop reads CSVTGAPTDTQYF. CDR3 bases: TGCAGCGTTACAGGGGCCCCCACAGATACGCAGTATTTT.

This clonotype was recorded many times. V is TRBV14 and J is TRBJ2-1; 9 bases agree with TRBD2. V trimming: 6 bases; J trimming: 5 bases; junction bases outside the gene matches: 5. CDR1 SGHDN and CDR2 FVKESK come from the germline V gene. The CDR3 runs 14 residues. The CDR3 sequence is CASSLSGSHNEQFF. Here the CDR3 DNA reads TGTGCCAGCAGTCTTAGCGGGAGCCACAATGAGCAGTTCTTC.

This clonotype was seen repeatedly, ten times or more. The V and J genes are TRBV6-1 and TRBJ1-3; D is possibly TRBD1 (5 bases). The CDR3 covers 14 residues. The germline gives CDR1 MNHNS, CDR2 SASEGT. V lost 6 bases, J lost 4 bases, and 13 bases lay in between. CDR3 coding DNA: TGTGCCAGCAGGAATACAGGTTCGGGAAACACCATATATTTT. Its protein product is CASRNTGSGNTIYF.

This clonotype came up many times. The chain carries TRBV5-1 and TRBJ2-7, with D unclear. Deletions cut 4 bases from V and 2 bases from J, with 19 bases between. Germline loops: CDR1 SGHRS, CDR2 YFSETQ. This CDR3 region has 16 residues. Written as DNA, the CDR3 is TGCGCCAGCAGCCGGCCACCGACGGCGAGTCCCTACGAGCAGTACTTC. Translating gives CASSRPPTASPYEQYF. The full variable domain, its missing parts supplied by reference TRBV5-1 and TRBJ2-7, is KAGVTQTPRYLIKTRGQQVTLSCSPISGHRSVSWYQQTPGQGLQFLFEYFSETQRNKGNFPGRFSGRQFSNSRSEMNVSTLELGDSALYLCASSRPPTASPYEQYFGPGTRLTVT.

In this sample, this clonotype turned up many times. The V and J genes are TRBV4-2 and TRBJ2-5; D is unresolved. CDR3 size: 14 residues. The germline gives CDR1 LGHNA, CDR2 YNFKEQ. The V and J ends lost 0 bases and 5 bases respectively, with 10 bases between them. CDR3 amino acids: CASSQDRREETQYF. The CDR3 nucleotides are TGTGCCAGCAGCCAAGATAGGAGAGAGGAGACCCAGTACTTC.

This clonotype showed up just a few times. This rearrangement joins TRBV5-1 to TRBJ2-2; 14 bases agree with TRBD2. Germline-derived CDR1 and CDR2 are SGHRS and YFSETQ. Unmatched junction bases numbered 6, after V lost 3 bases and J lost 2 bases. CDR3 size: 18 residues. The CDR3 sequence is CASSSGLAGGLNTGELFF. CDR3 DNA sequence: TGCGCCAGCAGCTCCGGACTAGCGGGAGGACTAAACACCGGGGAGCTGTTTTTT.

CDR3 residues: CASSAQGATYGYTF. CDR3 sequence (DNA): TGTGCCAGCAGCGCACAGGGGGCAACCTATGGCTACACCTTC. The chain uses TRBV9 and TRBJ1-2; TRBD1 matches 9 bases. This CDR3 spans 14 amino acids. The germline V gene encodes CDR1 SGDLS and CDR2 YYNGEE. Trimming removed 3 bases from V and 4 bases from J; junction bases left unmatched: 4.

This clonotype occurred many times. The chain joins TRBV24-1 to TRBJ2-7; the D gene is possibly TRBD1 (5 bases). Trimming left V 2 bases short and J 4 bases short, with 11 bases between. This CDR3 spans 14 amino acids. The germline gives CDR1 KGHDR, CDR2 SFDVKD. CDR3: CATSDSRTGYEQYF. DNA of the CDR3: TGTGCCACCAGTGATTCACGTACAGGTTACGAGCAGTACTTC.

This clonotype was counted ten times or more. V is TRBV5-1 and J is TRBJ2-3, with TRBD2 as a possible D gene (5 bases). V gave up 5 bases and J gave up 1 base, with 17 bases separating them. Germline-derived CDR1 and CDR2 are SGHRS and YFSETQ. The CDR3 has 16 residues. CDR3: CASRSTPPGGTDTQYF. In DNA form, the CDR3 reads TGCGCCAGCAGAAGCACTCCACCCGGGGGCACAGATACGCAGTATTTT.

This clonotype came up many times. The chain uses TRBV5-1 and TRBJ2-7; 11 bases agree with TRBD1. After removal of 7 bases from V and 6 bases from J, the junction contained 6 bases not matched to a gene. The CDR3 has 13 residues. Germline CDR1 SGHRS, CDR2 YFSETQ. The DNA for the CDR3 is TGCGCCAGCGGCCGGGACAGGGGGTTCGAGCAGTACTTC. This codes for CASGRDRGFEQYF.

This clonotype was seen at least ten times. The V and J genes are TRBV4-3 and TRBJ2-7; maybe TRBD1 (6 bases). Per germline, CDR1 LGHNA and CDR2 YSLEER. CDR3 size: 15 residues. Trimming cost V 3 bases and J 2 bases, with 14 bases left between them. The CDR3 sequence: CASSHSGVGAYEQYF. The CDR3 region has the DNA TGCGCCAGCAGCCACTCAGGGGTTGGAGCCTACGAGCAGTACTTC.

This clonotype was seen at least ten times. This rearrangement joins TRBV18 to TRBJ2-5; D is possibly TRBD1 (5 bases). The CDR3 has 14 amino acids. Looked up from germline, CDR1 is KGHSH and CDR2 is LQKENI. V was cut by 3 bases and J by 0 bases, with 8 bases left in between. CDR3: CASSPPRDQETQYF. In DNA, the CDR3 is TGTGCCAGCTCACCGCCCAGGGACCAAGAGACCCAGTACTTC.

This clonotype was recorded many times. The CDR3 DNA reads as TGTGCCAGCAGGGCCCTGACCCTTTCACCCCTCCACTTT. This codes for CASRALTLSPLHF. This rearrangement joins TRBV12-3 or TRBV12-4 to TRBJ1-6; D not certain. This CDR3 spans 13 amino acids. Trimming left V 6 bases short and J 9 bases short, with 12 bases between.

The gene calls are TRBV7-3 and TRBJ2-2, with 9 bases lining up with TRBD2. The V and J ends lost 1 base and 1 base, in that order; junction bases with no gene match: 1. CDR1 and CDR2 from the germline V gene are SGHTA and FQGTGA. The CDR3 covers 16 residues. CDR3 amino acids: CASSLKAGGNTGELFF. In DNA form, the CDR3 reads TGTGCCAGCAGCTTAAAAGCGGGGGGGAACACCGGGGAGCTGTTTTTT.

This clonotype has a count of ten or more. The genes are TRBV29-1 and TRBJ1-4; D unclear. V lost 7 bases, J lost 10 bases, and 10 bases lay in between. The CDR3 sequence is 10 residues long. Germline loops: CDR1 SQVTM, CDR2 ANQGSEA. DNA of the CDR3: TGCAGCGCCACTGCCGGAAAACTGTTTTTT. Translated: CSATAGKLFF.

Many counts were recorded for this clonotype. The chain combines TRBV2 with TRBJ2-2; a weak D match, TRBD1 (6 bases). V dropped 0 bases and J dropped 5 bases, with 13 bases sitting between them. The CDR3 has 16 residues. In germline, CDR1 is SNHLY, CDR2 FYNNEI. The CDR3 loop is CASSEALGTLTGELFF. DNA for the CDR3: TGTGCCAGCAGTGAAGCCCTCGGGACACTTACCGGGGAGCTGTTTTTT.

To note about this clonotype: Since a much larger clone is just one base distant, this may be a read error. V usage is TRBV20-1 and J usage is TRBJ2-7; D unclear. CDR3 length equals 13 residues. Germline CDR1 is DFQATT and CDR2 is SNEGSKA (reference sequence). Trimming pared 2 bases from V and 1 base from J, leaving 9 bases between. Written as DNA, the CDR3 is TGCAGTGCTAGACGATCGTCGTCCTACGAGCAGTACTTC. Protein product: CSARRSSSYEQYF.